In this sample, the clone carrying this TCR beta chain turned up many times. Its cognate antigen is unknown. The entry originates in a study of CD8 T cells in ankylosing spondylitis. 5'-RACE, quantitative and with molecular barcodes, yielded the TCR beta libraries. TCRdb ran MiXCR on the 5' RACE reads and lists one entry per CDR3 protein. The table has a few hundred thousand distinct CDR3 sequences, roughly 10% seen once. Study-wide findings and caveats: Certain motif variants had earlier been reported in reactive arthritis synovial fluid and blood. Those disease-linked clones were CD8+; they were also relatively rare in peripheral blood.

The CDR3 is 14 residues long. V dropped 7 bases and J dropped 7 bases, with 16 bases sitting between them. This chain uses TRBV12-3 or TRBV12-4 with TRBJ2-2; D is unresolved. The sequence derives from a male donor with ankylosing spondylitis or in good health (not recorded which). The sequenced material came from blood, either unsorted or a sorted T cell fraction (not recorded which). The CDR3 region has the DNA TGTGCCAGCACCCCAGACGGGTCGGTCGGGGAGCTGTTTTTT. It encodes CASTPDGSVGELFF.